These 10 T cell receptor beta chains were sequenced from one sample in a study of cytomegalovirus exposure and HLA in healthy donors. The PCR was carried out with 60 Vbeta primers and 13 Jbeta primers. Clones were sequenced by immunoSEQ multiplex PCR, and TCRdb holds only the in-frame ones, with some missing. The table records about 190,000 clones, around 75% of them present only once. Sequenced material: PBMCs. The source is a man aged 35 to 55 in good health and CMV-seropositive.

The J gene is TRBJ2-5, the V gene TRBV29-1, with 8 positions matching TRBD1. Germline loops: CDR1 SQVTM, CDR2 ANQGSEA. The CDR3 is made up of 12 amino acids. This CDR3 is CSDTTGVETQYF. CDR3 in DNA: TGCAGTGATACGACAGGGGTAGAGACCCAGTACTTC.

V and J are TRBV27 and TRBJ2-5; D gene ambiguous. This CDR3 is 15 amino acids long. V was cut by 6 bases and J by 4 bases, with 18 bases left in between. From germline, CDR1 is MNHEY and CDR2 SMNVEV (reference sequence). The CDR3 DNA sequence: TGTGCCAGCAGACCAAATAACAGACGAGTAGAGACCCAGTACTTC. Translating gives CASRPNNRRVETQYF.

This chain links TRBV18 with TRBJ2-5; a weak D match, TRBD1 (6 bases). Trimming pared 3 bases from V and 5 bases from J, leaving 16 bases between. CDR1 KGHSH and CDR2 LQKENI come from the germline V gene. CDR3 length: 15 amino acids. The CDR3: CASSPQSDSSETQYF. As DNA, the CDR3 is TGTGCCAGCTCACCTCAATCGGACAGCTCGGAGACCCAGTACTTC.

In nucleotides, the CDR3 is TGCGCCAGCAGCCAACTTGGACTATCCTATGGCTACACCTTC. Amino acid sequence: CASSQLGLSYGYTF. The chain employs TRBV4-1 and TRBJ1-2; no reliable D call. With 2 bases removed from V and 4 bases from J, the gap between germline ends came to 11 bases. The CDR3 consists of 14 residues. Germline V gene data show CDR1 as MGHRA and CDR2 as YSYEKL.

This clone has only one observation. J is TRBJ2-1 and V is TRBV6-5; 8 bases are shared with TRBD2. V was pared by 5 bases and J by 3 bases, with 6 bases of the junction left unmatched. The CDR3 sequence is 15 residues long. Germline CDR1 reads MNHEY; CDR2 reads SVGAGI. The CDR3 DNA reads as TGTGCCAGCAGTCGAGCGGGGGTCAACTACAATGAGCAGTTCTTC. It codes for CASSRAGVNYNEQFF.

The genes are TRBV11-2 and TRBJ2-7; no firm D call. Trimming took off 2 bases at V and 3 bases at J, with 8 bases between the two ends. Looked up from germline, CDR1 is SGHAT and CDR2 is FQNNGV. CDR3 length: 13 amino acids. CDR3 loop: CASSLTEVYEQYF. The CDR3 DNA sequence: TGTGCCAGCAGCTTAACTGAAGTCTACGAGCAGTACTTC.

J is TRBJ1-4 and V is TRBV7-2; TRBD1 matches at 8 bases. Trimming removed 5 bases from V and 0 bases from J; junction bases left unmatched: 2. The germline V gene has CDR1 SGHTA and CDR2 FQGNSA. The CDR3 spans 15 residues. The CDR3 sequence: CASSQQGATNEKLFF. The CDR3 region has the DNA TGTGCCAGCAGCCAACAGGGGGCAACTAATGAAAAACTGTTTTTT. The full variable domain, in which reference TRBV7-2 and TRBJ1-4 provide the parts outside the CDR3, is GAGVSQSPSNKVTEKGKDVELRCDPISGHTALYWYRQSLGQGLEFLIYFQGNSAPDKSGLPSDRFSAERTGGSVSTLTIQRTQQEDSAVYLCASSQQGATNEKLFFGSGTQLSVL.

A word on this clone: The junction and the germline gene differ at one end; a read error may be behind it. The J gene is TRBJ2-5, the V gene TRBV19; TRBD1 aligns across 7 bases. The CDR3 contains 13 residues. Germline CDR1 is LNHDA and CDR2 is SQIVND (reference sequence). CDR3 sequence (DNA): TGTGCCAGTAGTGTAGACAGGGTAGGGACCCAGTACTTC. This sequence encodes CASSVDRVGTQYF.

This chain uses TRBV11-2 with TRBJ2-7, with 11 bases that match TRBD1. The germline V gene encodes CDR1 SGHAT and CDR2 FQNNGV. This CDR3 spans 14 amino acids. V trimming: 8 bases; J trimming: 5 bases; junction bases outside the gene matches: 8. The CDR3 sequence: CASQADRGLDEQYF. CDR3 DNA sequence: TGTGCCAGCCAGGCGGACAGGGGGCTGGACGAGCAGTACTTC.

V usage is TRBV19 and J usage is TRBJ1-5, with 9 bases lining up with TRBD1. This CDR3 spans 15 amino acids. CDR1 and CDR2 (germline): LNHDA, SQIVND (reference sequence). The junction had 7 bases not matched to a gene; V was cut back by 3 bases and J by 7 bases. CDR3: CASSIDRGVRQPQHF. CDR3 nucleotides: TGTGCCAGTAGTATCGACAGGGGGGTTAGGCAGCCCCAGCATTTT.